This TCR beta chain comes out of a study of post-analysis software for immune sequencing data. Overall study findings and caveats: Samples sharing a preparation batch grouped tightly together when assessed by F measure. With TRBV5-6, TRBV5-1 and TRBV20-1 included, roughly five TRBV segments were more frequent in patients than in controls.

cDNA libraries of TCR beta carried unique molecular identifiers. Between roughly 0.9 and 11 million T cells gave rise to 450,000 to 650,000 cDNA molecules. TCRdb independently ran MiXCR on the PCR reads; one entry per CDR3 protein. The sample lists 750,000 to 950,000 distinct CDR3 sequences; approximately 50% were seen once. This CDR3 region has 13 residues. Germline V gene lookup returns CDR1 LNHNV and CDR2 YYDKDF (reference sequence). Trimming removed 8 bases from V and 2 bases from J; junction bases left unmatched: 3. This clonotype was seen a handful of times. What it binds is not known. The V and J genes are TRBV15 and TRBJ2-5; 9 bases are shared with TRBD1. Sequencing was done on a sample of blood. The sequence was collected from a girl aged 5 to 17 with multiple sclerosis. In nucleotides, the CDR3 is TGTGCCACCCGAGGACAGGGGCAAGAGACCCAGTACTTC. Protein sequence: CATRGQGQETQYF.